This entry lists 27 T cell receptor beta chains sequenced from one sample in a study of a mutant IDH1 vaccine in newly diagnosed glioma. Time point of the sample: week 35, safety follow-up. A single vaccine dose contained 300 ug of mutant IDH1 20-mer peptide, and topical imiquimod was used with it. Clones were read by immunoSEQ multiplex PCR, and TCRdb kept only the in-frame ones, dropping some. The table has around 41,000 clones, over 75% seen once. Antigen specificity for these receptors is unknown. Material: PBMCs, obtained from a glioma patient whose treatment included an IDH1 peptide vaccine. The receptors were sampled from a middle-aged man with glioma.

In nucleotides, the CDR3 is TGTGCCAGTAGTATACGCCCAGGGGCCCTCGGGATAACTGAAGCTTTCTTT. Its translation is CASSIRPGALGITEAFF. This chain links TRBV19 with TRBJ1-1; possibly TRBD1 for D (6 bases). Trimming removed 2 bases from V and 5 bases from J, with 21 bases in between. Germline loops: CDR1 LNHDA, CDR2 SQIVND (reference sequence). There are 17 residues in the CDR3.

The V gene is TRBV30, the J gene TRBJ2-3; the D is unclear. Deletions cut 0 bases from V and 3 bases from J, with 10 bases between. Germline CDR1 reads GTSNPN; CDR2 reads SVGIG (reference sequence). This CDR3 comprises 14 residues. The CDR3 loop is CAWSVLGSTDTQYF. CDR3 DNA sequence: TGTGCCTGGAGTGTCCTGGGTAGTACAGATACGCAGTATTTT. Supplemented by reference TRBV30 and TRBJ2-3, the full variable domain reads SQTIHQWPATLVQPVGSPLSLECTVEGTSNPNLYWYRQAAGRGLQLLFYSVGIGQISSEVPQNLSASRPQDRQFILSSKKLLLSDSGFYLCAWSVLGSTDTQYFGPGTRLTVL.

V and J are TRBV6-5 and TRBJ1-2; 7 nucleotides align to TRBD1. Germline V gives CDR1 MNHEY, CDR2 SVGAGI. CDR3 size: 14 residues. The J segment lost 3 bases and the V segment lost 5 bases, leaving 6 bases of the junction unmatched. CDR3 sequence: CASSPHDRDYGYTF. The DNA for the CDR3 is TGTGCCAGCAGTCCCCATGACAGGGACTATGGCTACACCTTC.

This chain connects TRBV2 to TRBJ2-3, with 9 nucleotides matching TRBD2. With V trimmed by 5 bases and J by 4 bases, 10 bases remained unmatched. CDR3 length: 16 residues. Germline V CDR1 and CDR2: SNHLY, FYNNEI. The CDR3 DNA reads TGTGCCAGCAGTCCCGTGCGGGGGGGCATCGCAGATACGCAGTATTTT. It yields the protein CASSPVRGGIADTQYF.

The chain employs TRBV19 and TRBJ1-4; no reliable D call. V dropped 6 bases and J dropped 0 bases, with 11 bases sitting between them. This CDR3 has 15 amino acids. The germline gives CDR1 LNHDA, CDR2 SQIVND (reference sequence). This CDR3 reads CASSPGSATNEKLFF. The CDR3 DNA reads as TGTGCCAGTAGCCCGGGGTCTGCAACTAATGAAAAACTGTTTTTT.

The chain is built from TRBV18 and TRBJ1-6, with 9 bases matching TRBD1. CDR3 length equals 15 residues. V dropped 3 bases and J dropped 10; count of bases not matched to a gene: 7. Germline CDR1 KGHSH, CDR2 LQKENI. The DNA of the CDR3 is TGTGCCAGCTCACCTTCGACAGGGGGGCGATCACCCCTCCACTTT. Amino acid sequence: CASSPSTGGRSPLHF.

CDR3 nucleotide sequence: TGCGCCAGCAGCCCCGGGGACGGGCCCTGGGAGACCCAGTACTTC. Translated, it gives CASSPGDGPWETQYF. This chain joins TRBV5-1 and TRBJ2-5; either TRBD1 or TRBD2 may supply D (5 bases each). From germline, CDR1 is SGHRS and CDR2 YFSETQ. The CDR3 length is 15 residues. Trimming took 4 bases from V and 5 from J, leaving 18 bases between them.

J is TRBJ1-2 and V is TRBV5-1, with 7 bases matching TRBD1. This CDR3 region has 14 residues. Trimming removed 4 bases from V and 5 bases from J; junction bases left unmatched: 8. The germline V gene has CDR1 SGHRS and CDR2 YFSETQ. In DNA, the CDR3 is TGCGCCAGCAGCGGCCGGGACAGCCCGTATGGCTACACCTTC. Amino acids: CASSGRDSPYGYTF.

The genes are TRBV28 and TRBJ1-2, with D perhaps matching TRBD1 (6 bases). V lost 0 bases, J lost 1 base, and 15 bases lay in between. This CDR3 region has 17 residues. CDR1 MDHEN and CDR2 SYDVKM come from the germline V gene. The CDR3 DNA reads TGTGCCAGCAGTTTATGGGACAGACCTAGGGGTAACTATGGCTACACCTTC. The encoded protein is CASSLWDRPRGNYGYTF.

The chain is built from TRBV5-8 and TRBJ1-5, with 7 bases identical to TRBD1. The ends lost 4 bases at V and 3 bases at J; junction bases unmatched: 4. This CDR3 spans 14 amino acids. The germline gives CDR1 SGHTS, CDR2 YDEGEE. The CDR3 reads CASSPGQFNQPQHF. The CDR3 DNA is TGTGCCAGCAGCCCGGGACAGTTCAATCAGCCCCAGCATTTT.

The chain couples TRBV2 to TRBJ2-1; TRBD2 might be the D (5 bases). Germline CDR1 is SNHLY and CDR2 is FYNNEI. CDR3 length equals 15 residues. V was clipped by 8 bases and J by 3 bases, with 17 bases between them. CDR3 sequence (DNA): TGTGCCAGCCATTGGGGAGCCGAACTCTACAATGAGCAGTTCTTC. Residues: CASHWGAELYNEQFF.

This clone is a singleton in its sample. The rearrangement uses TRBV2 and TRBJ2-3; a possible D gene is TRBD1 (6 bases). CDR1 and CDR2 (germline): SNHLY, FYNNEI. The germline V and J ends were trimmed by 7 bases and 0 bases, with 14 bases remaining between them. The CDR3 totals 15 residues. The CDR3 region is CASNLDRASTDTQYF. Here the CDR3 DNA reads TGTGCCAGCAACTTGGACAGAGCTAGCACAGATACGCAGTATTTT.

This clone was counted between two and nine times. The V and J genes are TRBV5-8 and TRBJ2-5, with D uncertain. The CDR3 length is 11 residues. Trimming took off 5 bases at V and 5 bases at J, with 7 bases between the two ends. Germline V CDR1 and CDR2: SGHTS, YDEGEE. The CDR3 sequence is CASRARETQYF. CDR3 nucleotides: TGTGCCAGCAGGGCCCGGGAGACCCAGTACTTC.

The J gene is TRBJ2-2, the V gene TRBV30, with D tentatively TRBD1 (5 bases). The CDR3 is 14 amino acids. V was shortened by 7 bases and J by 2 bases, with 14 bases between the two germline ends. CDR1 is GTSNPN and CDR2 is SVGIG in the germline V gene (reference sequence). CDR3: CASLRQGNTGELFF. The CDR3 nucleotides read TGTGCCTCACTACGCCAGGGCAACACCGGGGAGCTGTTTTTT.

This chain uses TRBV5-6 with TRBJ2-3; 10 nucleotides match TRBD2. In germline, CDR1 is SGHDT, CDR2 YYEEEE. The CDR3 runs to 16 residues. Trimming at V came to 4 bases and at J to 2 bases, leaving 7 bases not matched to a gene. The CDR3 sequence: CASSLRTSGNTDTQYF. For the CDR3, the DNA is TGTGCCAGCAGCCTCCGGACTAGCGGTAACACAGATACGCAGTATTTT.

This chain uses TRBV27 with TRBJ2-3; D gene uncertain. V was trimmed by 6 bases and J by 0 bases, leaving 13 bases between them. This CDR3 contains 15 residues. The germline gives CDR1 MNHEY, CDR2 SMNVEV (reference sequence). The DNA of the CDR3 is TGTGCCAGCAGCTTACAGAAAACTAGCACAGATACGCAGTATTTT. The encoded protein is CASSLQKTSTDTQYF.

The chain couples TRBV30 to TRBJ1-2; a weak D match, TRBD1 (5 bases). This CDR3 contains 11 residues. CDR1 and CDR2 from the germline V gene are GTSNPN and SVGIG (reference sequence). Trimming took off 4 bases at V and 4 bases at J, with 7 bases between the two ends. The CDR3 bases are TGTGCCTGGACGACAGCCTATGGCTACACCTTC. It is translated as CAWTTAYGYTF.

This sequence joins TRBV7-9 and TRBJ1-1; D not resolved. V was clipped by 3 bases and J by 1 base, with 6 bases between them. Germline-derived CDR1 and CDR2 are SEHNR and FQNEAQ (reference sequence). The CDR3 loop spans 13 amino acids. The CDR3 nucleotides are TGTGCCAGCAGCTTGAGGGAGAACACTGAAGCTTTCTTT. It specifies CASSLRENTEAFF.

The chain uses TRBV7-3 and TRBJ2-7, with 10 bases identical to TRBD2. CDR1 and CDR2 from the germline V gene are SGHTA and FQGTGA. J lost 7 bases, V lost 5 bases, and 23 bases had no gene match. The CDR3 extends over 19 amino acids. The CDR3 bases are TGTGCCAGCAGCCCTACCCGACCAGACCCGAGCGGGAGGGCCGGGGAGCAGTACTTC. Protein: CASSPTRPDPSGRAGEQYF.

The sample holds a few counts of this clone. This chain uses TRBV4-3 with TRBJ1-2, with a possible D match to TRBD1 (6 bases). Germline V gene data show CDR1 as LGHNA and CDR2 as YSLEER. The V and J ends lost 3 bases and 3 bases respectively, with 14 bases between them. The CDR3 runs to 15 residues. The DNA for the CDR3 is TGCGCCAGCAGCCAGTTTACAGGGCCCGACTATGGCTACACCTTC. It codes for CASSQFTGPDYGYTF.

The CDR3 DNA follows: TGCGCCAGCAGCCAAGAGTCCCAGGGTTTGCGGAAACTGTTTTTT. It is translated as CASSQESQGLRKLFF. The genes are TRBV4-1 and TRBJ1-4, with D possibly TRBD1 on 5 matching bases. There are 15 residues in the CDR3. Deletions cut 0 bases from V and 11 bases from J, with 16 bases between. CDR1 MGHRA and CDR2 YSYEKL come from the germline V gene.

This chain links TRBV7-9 with TRBJ1-2, with D perhaps TRBD1 (6 bases). Germline values: CDR1 SEHNR, CDR2 FQNEAQ (reference sequence). This CDR3 is built from 13 residues. Trimming took off 5 bases at V and 7 bases at J, with 14 bases between the two ends. The DNA for the CDR3 is TGTGCCAGCAGCCTCTCGACAGGAGGTGGCTACACCTTC. Its protein is CASSLSTGGGYTF. Complete variable domain (other parts from reference TRBV7-9 and TRBJ1-2): DTGVSQNPRHKITKRGQNVTFRCDPISEHNRLYWYRQTLGQGPEFLTYFQNEAQLEKSRLLSDRFSAERPKGSFSTLEIQRTEQGDSAMYLCASSLSTGGGYTFGSGTRLTVV.

This chain connects TRBV11-2 to TRBJ1-3; unclear D gene. This CDR3 is 13 amino acids long. Germline V gene lookup returns CDR1 SGHAT and CDR2 FQNNGV. Trimming cost V 0 bases and J 6 bases, with 6 bases left between them. In nucleotides, the CDR3 is TGTGCCAGCAGCTTAGACCGGGCAAACACCATATATTTT. It specifies CASSLDRANTIYF.

V usage is TRBV2 and J usage is TRBJ1-3; the D is unclear. The CDR3 is 15 residues long. The germline V gene encodes CDR1 SNHLY and CDR2 FYNNEI. The germline V and J ends were trimmed by 7 bases and 0 bases, with 13 bases remaining between them. The CDR3: CASIMGVSSGNTIYF. The CDR3 DNA follows: TGTGCCAGCATAATGGGTGTCTCCTCTGGAAACACCATATATTTT.

The DNA of the CDR3 is TGCGCCAGCGCCCTCTCCTTTGCTGGGACTAGCGGGACCGGGGAGCTGTTTTTT. Amino acid sequence: CASALSFAGTSGTGELFF. The chain joins TRBV4-3 to TRBJ2-2; 12 bases align to TRBD2. Per germline, CDR1 LGHNA and CDR2 YSLEER. The V gene end was trimmed by 8 bases and the J gene end by 5 bases; junction bases not matched to a gene: 15. The CDR3 runs 18 residues.

The chain joins TRBV6-5 to TRBJ1-5; D is possibly TRBD1 (5 bases). Germline CDR1 and CDR2: MNHEY and SVGAGI. V was cut by 7 bases and J by 3 bases, with 13 bases left in between. This CDR3 is built from 14 residues. As DNA, the CDR3 is TGTGCCAGCAAATTTGGCGGGGCCAATCAGCCCCAGCATTTT. Residues: CASKFGGANQPQHF.

This clone was observed a single time. The chain links TRBV28 to TRBJ1-2, with no clear D. The V and J ends lost 6 bases and 4 bases respectively, with 21 bases between them. Germline CDR1 MDHEN, CDR2 SYDVKM. The length of the CDR3 is 16 residues. CDR3 in amino acids: CASSLRRPDFSYGYTF. CDR3 in DNA: TGTGCCAGCAGCCTTAGGCGGCCGGATTTCAGCTATGGCTACACCTTC.